The 16 T cell receptor beta chains presented below share a single source sample, sequenced in a study of shared clonotypes between healthy human individuals. Generated by immunoSEQ multiplex PCR, the TCRdb table keeps only in-frame clones and is missing some. The sample includes about 2.4 million clones, approximately 93% of them seen just once. The sample taken for sequencing was naive CD4+ T cells from PBMCs. The subset denotes: CD45RA+ positively selected. These receptors were taken from a man in his late teens or twenties in good health. Some clones in this sample may be carry-over from other donors' samples.

The rearrangement joins TRBV30 to TRBJ1-4; D gene unclear. CDR3 size: 16 residues. CDR1 is GTSNPN and CDR2 is SVGIG in the germline V gene (reference sequence). Trimming took off 0 bases at V and 0 bases at J, with 11 bases between the two ends. CDR3 protein: CAWSVRGRATNEKLFF. CDR3 DNA: TGTGCCTGGAGTGTCAGAGGCAGAGCAACTAATGAAAAACTGTTTTTT.

This clone was counted only a few times. The chain joins TRBV29-1 to TRBJ1-1; D call uncertain. This CDR3 spans 11 amino acids. Between the trimmed V and J ends, which lost 4 bases and 9 bases, there was a span of 12 bases. Germline CDR1 SQVTM, CDR2 ANQGSEA. CDR3 in DNA: TGCAGCGTTGGGACGGCGAAACAAGCTTTCTTT. Amino acid sequence: CSVGTAKQAFF.

V gene TRBV9 combines with J gene TRBJ2-5; D remains unclear. Trimming left V 0 bases short and J 5 bases short, with 14 bases between. The CDR3 length is 15 residues. Germline V CDR1 and CDR2: SGDLS, YYNGEE. In nucleotides, the CDR3 is TGTGCCAGCAGCGTAGTAGACCATGGGCGGGAGACCCAGTACTTC. This translates into CASSVVDHGRETQYF.

The chain links TRBV5-6 to TRBJ2-5, with D possibly matching TRBD1 (5 bases). CDR3 length equals 14 residues. V dropped 1 base and J dropped 2 bases, with 9 bases sitting between them. Germline CDR1 reads SGHDT; CDR2 reads YYEEEE. As DNA, the CDR3 is TGTGCCAGCAGCTTGCCGACAGAGCAAGAGACCCAGTACTTC. Residues: CASSLPTEQETQYF. Full variable domain (missing parts from reference TRBV5-6 and TRBJ2-5): DAGVTQSPTHLIKTRGQQVTLRCSPKSGHDTVSWYQQALGQGPQFIFQYYEEEERQRGNFPDRFSGHQFPNYSSELNVNALLLGDSALYLCASSLPTEQETQYFGPGTRLLVL.

The V and J genes are TRBV5-6 and TRBJ1-2, with 9 bases identical to TRBD1. V gave up 4 bases and J gave up 6 bases; unmatched junction bases: 13. Germline assignment: CDR1 SGHDT and CDR2 YYEEEE. The CDR3 contains 16 residues. The CDR3 region has the DNA TGTGCCAGCAGCCCAGGGACAGGGAATCTCGTAAATGGCTACACCTTC. Its protein product is CASSPGTGNLVNGYTF.

V gene TRBV2 combines with J gene TRBJ2-1; D tentatively reads TRBD1 or TRBD2 (5 bases each). V lost 6 bases, J lost 8 bases, and 14 bases lay in between. CDR1 and CDR2 from the germline V gene are SNHLY and FYNNEI. The CDR3 loop spans 13 amino acids. CDR3 residues: CASSRDLGDEQFF. The CDR3 region has the DNA TGTGCCAGCAGCCGGGACCTAGGGGATGAGCAGTTCTTC. The variable domain in full, with the rest retrieved from reference TRBV2 and TRBJ2-1, is EPEVTQTPSHQVTQMGQEVILRCVPISNHLYFYWYRQILGQKVEFLVSFYNNEISEKSEIFDDQFSVERPDGSNFTLKIRSTKLEDSAMYFCASSRDLGDEQFFGPGTRLTVL.

This clone occurred once. The chain uses TRBV19 and TRBJ2-1; 10 nucleotides align to TRBD2. V shed 3 bases and J 8 bases; nucleotides not matched to a gene: 7. Germline V CDR1 and CDR2: LNHDA, SQIVND (reference sequence). CDR3 size: 15 residues. CDR3 sequence: CASSMLAGVAYEQFF. In nucleotides, the CDR3 is TGTGCCAGTAGTATGCTAGCGGGAGTTGCCTATGAGCAGTTCTTC.

The V call is TRBV10-3, the J call TRBJ2-3; 8 positions match TRBD1. Germline CDR1 is ENHRY and CDR2 is SYGVKD. The CDR3 has 13 residues. Losses at the gene ends were 6 bases for V and 4 bases for J; bases not matched to a gene: 3. The CDR3, as DNA: TGTGCCATCAGCAGGACAGGGTCAGATACGCAGTATTTT. This gives the protein CAISRTGSDTQYF.

The V and J genes are TRBV7-9 and TRBJ2-7; 9 nucleotides agree with TRBD2. Germline V lookup: CDR1 SEHNR, CDR2 FQNEAQ (reference sequence). V shed 5 bases and J 7 bases; nucleotides not matched to a gene: 12. This CDR3 spans 15 amino acids. DNA for the CDR3: TGTGCCAGCAGCCTCGATGGCGGGAGGGGCAGGGAGCAGTACTTC. This translates into CASSLDGGRGREQYF. Full variable domain (outside the CDR3, taken from reference TRBV7-9 and TRBJ2-7): DTGVSQNPRHKITKRGQNVTFRCDPISEHNRLYWYRQTLGQGPEFLTYFQNEAQLEKSRLLSDRFSAERPKGSFSTLEIQRTEQGDSAMYLCASSLDGGRGREQYFGPGTRLTVT.

The chain uses TRBV7-9 and TRBJ1-6; a weak D match, TRBD1 (5 bases). CDR3 length: 15 residues. The germline gives CDR1 SEHNR, CDR2 FQNEAQ (reference sequence). The V and J ends lost 4 bases and 7 bases respectively, with 14 bases between them. The CDR3 is CASSSPGLTNSPLHF. The CDR3 DNA reads TGTGCCAGCAGCTCACCGGGACTTACAAATTCACCCCTCCACTTT.

The chain couples TRBV7-3 to TRBJ1-1; 8 bases line up with TRBD1. CDR1 SGHTA and CDR2 FQGTGA come from the germline V gene. The J segment lost 5 bases and the V segment lost 3 bases, leaving 5 bases of the junction unmatched. The CDR3 is 14 amino acids. CDR3 in DNA: TGTGCCAGCAGCTTCGACAGGGGAACAACTGAAGCTTTCTTT. Amino acid sequence: CASSFDRGTTEAFF.

The J gene is TRBJ1-5, the V gene TRBV6-1; 7 positions agree with TRBD1. Unmatched junction bases numbered 9, after V lost 6 bases and J lost 7 bases. The CDR3 length is 14 residues. Looked up from germline, CDR1 is MNHNS and CDR2 is SASEGT. The CDR3 nucleotides are TGTGCCAGCAGAGGGGGACAGACGGGCCAGCCCCAGCATTTT. Amino acids: CASRGGQTGQPQHF.

This clone has a single count. The V call is TRBV18, the J call TRBJ2-3; unclear D gene. V lost 6 bases and J lost 0, with 7 bases in between. Germline lookup yields CDR1 KGHSH and CDR2 LQKENI. The CDR3 runs to 13 residues. The DNA for the CDR3 is TGTGCCAGCTCCTTTCGAAGCACAGATACGCAGTATTTT. Protein: CASSFRSTDTQYF.

V gene TRBV10-3 combines with J gene TRBJ1-1; D is undetermined. CDR1 and CDR2 (germline): ENHRY, SYGVKD. V shed 4 bases and J shed 6 bases, with 15 bases lying between them. The CDR3 runs 14 residues. CDR3 in DNA: TGTGCCATCAGTGCGAGGTTGGAGGGCTCTGAAGCTTTCTTT. It translates to CAISARLEGSEAFF.

The V gene is TRBV19, the J gene TRBJ2-1; 7 nucleotides align to TRBD1. The V gene end was trimmed by 7 bases and the J gene end by 5 bases; junction bases not matched to a gene: 8. Germline CDR1 reads LNHDA; CDR2 reads SQIVND (reference sequence). The CDR3 spans 14 residues. The DNA of the CDR3 is TGTGCCAGTAAGGTCGGGACAGTTAACAATGAGCAGTTCTTC. Its translation: CASKVGTVNNEQFF. The entire variable domain, with the rest obtained from reference TRBV19 and TRBJ2-1, is as follows: DGGITQSPKYLFRKEGQNVTLSCEQNLNHDAMYWYRQDPGQGLRLIYYSQIVNDFQKGDIAEGYSVSREKKESFPLTVTSAQKNPTAFYLCASKVGTVNNEQFFGPGTRLTVL.

The rearrangement uses TRBV5-1 and TRBJ2-7; TRBD1 matches 8 bases. Losses at the gene ends were 4 bases for V and 0 bases for J; bases not matched to a gene: 6. The germline gives CDR1 SGHRS, CDR2 YFSETQ. The CDR3 is made up of 15 amino acids. The CDR3, as DNA: TGCGCCAGCAGCCTACTAGGACAGGGCTCCTACGAGCAGTACTTC. It specifies CASSLLGQGSYEQYF.